This T cell receptor (beta chain) came from a study of chemoradiotherapy in HPV16-positive cancers. About the study: A couple of HPV16-positive patients' cells yielded candidate HPV-specific clones and common motifs. Study results and caveats: Candidate HPV-specific clones and E7-related TCR motifs grew in tumor during treatment. HPV-responsive T-cell expansion during chemoradiotherapy was linked to improved recurrence-free survival in HPV16-positive patients.

This clone was seen a single time. Its antigen is still unknown. Method: immunoSEQ multiplex PCR; TCRdb's copy keeps in-frame clones and lacks some. The table shows approximately 35,000 clones, with around three quarters occurring only once. The CDR3 sequence is 13 residues long. Trimming removed 4 bases from V and 4 bases from J, with 11 bases in between. CDR1 is SNHLY and CDR2 is FYNNEI in the germline V gene. The chain combines TRBV2 with TRBJ2-7, with TRBD2 as a possible D gene (6 bases). This sample comprised blood, obtained from a patient who underwent chemoradiotherapy. The receptor's source is a human donor with HPV-associated anogenital cancer. The CDR3 DNA follows: TGTGCCAGCAGTGCACCTGGGGGGTACGAGCAGTACTTC. Translating it yields CASSAPGGYEQYF.